The 28 T cell receptor beta chains in this list originate from one sample, sequenced in a study of T-cell memory formation after mild COVID-19 (dated by TCRdb to about 2021). The library relied on 5' RACE. Sequencing relied on an Illumina NovaSeq 6000. TCRdb reprocessed the public reads (quality trimming at Q25 with fastp, clone calling with MiXCR) and kept in-frame beta chains. Rows merge per CDR3 protein into single entries with the most common DNA and genes. The sample yields a few hundred thousand distinct CDR3 sequences; roughly 16% were counted once. The ten largest clones represent 22% of the sample. Specimen: PBMCs or a T cell subset sorted from them (not recorded which). These receptors were taken from a man younger than 35 who had mild COVID-19 (a few samples of this study predate the infection). The sample titles of this study are shuffled in the database, so cell type and time point are left out; the donor was told from shared clones.

This clonotype was found a few times. The CDR3 loop reads CASSFLSGTNTGELFF. The CDR3 bases are TGTGCCAGCAGCTTTCTTAGCGGTACAAACACCGGGGAGCTGTTTTTT. The chain links TRBV7-3 to TRBJ2-2; maybe TRBD2 (6 bases). The CDR3 contains 16 residues. Germline assignment: CDR1 SGHTA and CDR2 FQGTGA. V lost 3 bases and J 2 bases, leaving 13 bases between the germline ends.

This chain joins TRBV5-5 and TRBJ2-2; weak D call: TRBD2 (6 bases). This CDR3 has 15 residues. Germline V gene data show CDR1 as SGHKS and CDR2 as YYEKEE (reference sequence). Trimming stripped 1 base from V and 4 bases from J, with 11 bases between. DNA for the CDR3: TGTGCCAGCAGCTTGCGGAGGGACCCCACCGGGGAGCTGTTTTTT. Protein: CASSLRRDPTGELFF.

This chain connects TRBV12-3 or TRBV12-4 to TRBJ2-5; 9 nucleotides align to TRBD1. The junction had 7 bases not matched to a gene; V was cut back by 6 bases and J by 5 bases. The CDR3 length is 14 residues. In DNA, the CDR3 is TGTGCCAGCAGCTATCGACAGGGGGTGGAGACCCAGTACTTC. This sequence encodes CASSYRQGVETQYF.

This clonotype showed up just a few times. The chain combines TRBV10-3 with TRBJ1-1, with D perhaps TRBD1 (5 bases). V dropped 0 bases and J dropped 5 bases, with 7 bases sitting between them. From germline, CDR1 is ENHRY and CDR2 SYGVKD. This CDR3 is 13 amino acids long. CDR3 DNA sequence: TGTGCCATCAGTGAGTCGAGGGGAACTGAAGCTTTCTTT. This translates into CAISESRGTEAFF.

This clonotype was seen only a few times. The V and J genes are TRBV25-1 and TRBJ1-2; D may be TRBD1 (5 bases). CDR3 length: 16 amino acids. V lost 4 bases and J lost 1, with 16 bases in between. Germline CDR1 reads MGHDK; CDR2 reads SYGVNS. Here the CDR3 DNA reads TGTGCCAGCAGTGGTGGCGGGACCGCCTATAACTATGGCTACACCTTC. This sequence encodes CASSGGGTAYNYGYTF.

J is TRBJ2-1 and V is TRBV10-2; D remains ambiguous. CDR1 and CDR2 (germline): WSHSY, SAAADI. Trimming pared 9 bases from V and 8 bases from J, leaving 11 bases between. The CDR3 is 11 residues long. In nucleotides, the CDR3 is TGCGCCAGTTTTTCAGTCGATGAGCAGTTCTTC. It is translated as CASFSVDEQFF.

This clonotype has only a few counts. This CDR3 is CASSFSGSINTGELFF. The CDR3 bases are TGCGCCAGCAGCTTCTCTGGGTCAATTAACACCGGGGAGCTGTTTTTT. The chain employs TRBV5-1 and TRBJ2-2; D uncertain. V lost 2 bases and J lost 2, with 13 bases in between. The CDR3 runs 16 residues. Looked up from germline, CDR1 is SGHRS and CDR2 is YFSETQ. Together with reference TRBV5-1 and TRBJ2-2, the CDR3 gives the full variable domain: KAGVTQTPRYLIKTRGQQVTLSCSPISGHRSVSWYQQTPGQGLQFLFEYFSETQRNKGNFPGRFSGRQFSNSRSEMNVSTLELGDSALYLCASSFSGSINTGELFFGEGSRLTVL.

This clonotype was counted many times. The V gene is TRBV28, the J gene TRBJ2-7; TRBD2 matches 8 bases. The CDR3 runs to 13 residues. Germline CDR1 and CDR2: MDHEN and SYDVKM. After removal of 3 bases from V and 6 bases from J, the junction contained 4 bases not matched to a gene. The CDR3 loop reads CASSFGTSSEQYV. The DNA for the CDR3 is TGTGCCAGCAGTTTCGGGACTAGTTCCGAGCAGTACGTC.

The V call is TRBV7-9, the J call TRBJ2-3, with 8 nucleotides matching TRBD1. V gave up 6 bases and J gave up 9 bases; unmatched junction bases: 11. The germline gives CDR1 SEHNR, CDR2 FQNEAQ (reference sequence). The CDR3 sequence is 14 residues long. CDR3 loop: CASRLPRQGQTQYF. DNA for the CDR3: TGTGCCAGCAGACTCCCCCGACAGGGGCAAACGCAGTATTTT. Together with reference TRBV7-9 and TRBJ2-3, the CDR3 gives the full variable domain: DTGVSQNPRHKITKRGQNVTFRCDPISEHNRLYWYRQTLGQGPEFLTYFQNEAQLEKSRLLSDRFSAERPKGSFSTLEIQRTEQGDSAMYLCASRLPRQGQTQYFGPGTRLTVL.

This rearrangement joins TRBV7-2 to TRBJ2-5, with a tentative D call TRBD1 (6 bases). The CDR3 is 15 amino acids. In germline, CDR1 is SGHTA, CDR2 FQGNSA. Trimming pared 1 base from V and 5 bases from J, leaving 14 bases between. The CDR3 protein is CASSLVWQGPETQYF. In DNA form, the CDR3 reads TGTGCCAGCAGCTTAGTTTGGCAGGGGCCCGAGACCCAGTACTTC. Drawing the rest from reference TRBV7-2 and TRBJ2-5, the complete variable domain is GAGVSQSPSNKVTEKGKDVELRCDPISGHTALYWYRQSLGQGLEFLIYFQGNSAPDKSGLPSDRFSAERTGGSVSTLTIQRTQQEDSAVYLCASSLVWQGPETQYFGPGTRLLVL.

This chain links TRBV6-5 with TRBJ2-3, with a weak D call TRBD1 (5 bases). The V end was cut by 0 bases, the J end by 10 bases, with 14 bases between. Per the germline V gene, CDR1 is MNHEY and CDR2 is SVGAGI. There are 14 residues in the CDR3. The CDR3: CASSYSLGPPAQYF. The DNA of the CDR3 is TGTGCCAGCAGTTACTCACTGGGGCCTCCGGCGCAGTATTTT.

The gene calls are TRBV7-3 and TRBJ2-3; D gene unclear. The CDR3 covers 16 residues. The V gene lost 4 bases and the J gene lost 0 bases, with 14 bases spanning the gap. CDR1 is SGHTA and CDR2 is FQGTGA in the germline V gene. CDR3 amino acids: CASSSTGRSSTDTQYF. The CDR3 coding sequence is TGTGCCAGCAGCTCGACCGGGCGGTCTAGCACAGATACGCAGTATTTT.

This clonotype was detected many times. The genes are TRBV12-3 or TRBV12-4 and TRBJ1-3; no reliable D call. This CDR3 is 12 amino acids long. Trimming removed 6 bases from V and 4 bases from J, with 7 bases in between. The CDR3: CASSQTGNTIYF. CDR3 nucleotide sequence: TGTGCCAGCAGCCAAACCGGAAACACCATATATTTT.

The V call is TRBV5-4, the J call TRBJ2-1; 9 bases align to TRBD1. The CDR3 has 15 amino acids. The V segment lost 5 bases and the J segment 7 bases; nucleotides outside the gene matches: 10. CDR1 and CDR2 (germline): SGHNT, YYREEE (reference sequence). CDR3 nucleotides: TGTGCCAGCAGTACAACCGGGACAGGGATAAATGAGCAGTTCTTC. It is translated as CASSTTGTGINEQFF.

V gene TRBV5-4 combines with J gene TRBJ1-2; TRBD1 agrees at 11 bases. After removal of 4 bases from V and 2 bases from J, the junction contained 4 bases not matched to a gene. The CDR3 length is 15 residues. The germline V gene encodes CDR1 SGHNT and CDR2 YYREEE (reference sequence). This chain's CDR3 is CASSIRDRGNYGYTF. The CDR3 DNA follows: TGTGCCAGCAGCATCCGGGACAGGGGGAACTATGGCTACACCTTC.

This clonotype was seen more than once but under ten times. CDR3 in DNA: TGCAGTGCTCATACCGACGGGGGGAAGTATAGCAATCAGCCCCAGCATTTT. Translation gives CSAHTDGGKYSNQPQHF. The chain combines TRBV20-1 with TRBJ1-5; the D gene is possibly TRBD1 (5 bases). This CDR3 spans 17 amino acids. The V gene's germline CDR1 is DFQATT and CDR2 SNEGSKA (reference sequence). V was pared by 5 bases and J by 0 bases, with 20 bases between.

Only a few counts were recorded for this clonotype. The chain carries TRBV4-1 and TRBJ1-6, with D uncertain. V dropped 3 bases and J dropped 7 bases, with 16 bases sitting between them. The CDR3 is 16 amino acids. CDR1 MGHRA and CDR2 YSYEKL come from the germline V gene. The CDR3 DNA reads TGCGCCAGCAGCCAGCCTTCTAGCCGTGGAAATTCACCCCTCCACTTT. Amino acids: CASSQPSSRGNSPLHF.

The chain joins TRBV6-2 or TRBV6-3 to TRBJ2-1; TRBD2 matches at 11 bases. Looked up from germline, CDR1 is MNHEY and CDR2 is SVGEGT. The CDR3 is 14 residues long. V lost 6 bases to trimming and J lost 16 bases; unmatched junction nucleotides: 14. CDR3 sequence: CASRGASGGSQYFF. The CDR3 coding sequence is TGTGCCAGCAGAGGCGCTAGCGGGGGGTCCCAATACTTCTTC.

This clonotype turned up a few times. The chain is built from TRBV12-3 or TRBV12-4 and TRBJ2-3, with D perhaps TRBD2 (5 bases). V was trimmed by 2 bases and J by 2 bases, leaving 14 bases between them. The CDR3 loop spans 16 amino acids. The CDR3 nucleotides read TGTGCCAGCAGTTTACAGCTAGCCGCATTCACAGATACGCAGTATTTT. It codes for CASSLQLAAFTDTQYF.

This clonotype has a count of ten or more. J is TRBJ2-1 and V is TRBV10-3; the match to TRBD1 covers 9 bases. Germline trimming cut 6 bases from V and 0 bases from J; bases unmatched to any gene: 6. Germline V gene sequence: CDR1 ENHRY, CDR2 SYGVKD. CDR3 length: 16 amino acids. This CDR3 is CAIRGQGRSSYNEQFF. In DNA, the CDR3 is TGTGCCATCAGGGGACAGGGCAGAAGCTCCTACAATGAGCAGTTCTTC.

As for this clonotype: At one of its ends the junction is not consistent with the germline gene, which may arise from a read error. V gene TRBV7-9 combines with J gene TRBJ1-1; no clear D gene. This CDR3 has 12 amino acids. The V gene's germline CDR1 is SEHNR and CDR2 FQNEAQ (reference sequence). CDR3 protein: CASNLGGTEAFF. The CDR3 DNA follows: TGTGCCAGCAACTTAGGTGGGACTGAAGCTTTCTTT.

The chain is built from TRBV3-1 and TRBJ2-4; tentatively, D is TRBD1 or TRBD2 (5 bases each). The V gene lost 4 bases and the J gene lost 4 bases, with 8 bases spanning the gap. Germline CDR1 LGHDT, CDR2 YNNKEL (reference sequence). The CDR3 totals 13 residues. The CDR3 is CASSLGRKNIQYF. In DNA form, the CDR3 reads TGTGCCAGCAGCCTGGGACGTAAAAACATTCAGTACTTC.

The chain is built from TRBV20-1 and TRBJ2-7, with 7 bases fitting TRBD1. Looked up from germline, CDR1 is DFQATT and CDR2 is SNEGSKA (reference sequence). The CDR3 covers 15 residues. J was trimmed by 0 bases and V by 3 bases; bases with no gene match: 8. CDR3 DNA: TGCAGTGCTAGGTACAGGGGAACCTCCTCCTACGAGCAGTACGTC. Translation gives CSARYRGTSSYEQYV.

The chain links TRBV10-2 to TRBJ2-1; TRBD2 is a possible D gene (7 bases). The CDR3 is 15 amino acids. Germline V gives CDR1 WSHSY, CDR2 SAAADI. V lost 3 bases and J lost 6, with 15 bases in between. In DNA form, the CDR3 reads TGCGCCAGCAGTGATGTAGTGGGGGGGCGCAATGAGCAGTTCTTC. Translated, it gives CASSDVVGGRNEQFF.

This clonotype has at least ten counts. The chain employs TRBV7-2 and TRBJ2-4, with TRBD2 matching over 10 bases. The junction had 10 bases not matched to a gene; V was cut back by 5 bases and J by 9 bases. CDR3 size: 15 residues. Germline loops: CDR1 SGHTA, CDR2 FQGNSA. CDR3 in amino acids: CASSLSSGGPPIQYF. CDR3 sequence (DNA): TGTGCCAGCAGCCTAAGTAGCGGGGGGCCACCCATTCAGTACTTC.

The rearrangement joins TRBV7-8 to TRBJ2-3, with 13 positions matching TRBD2. The germline CDR1 and CDR2 sequences are SGHVS and FQNEAQ. The CDR3 loop spans 18 amino acids. The J segment lost 3 bases and the V segment lost 5 bases, leaving 11 bases of the junction unmatched. In nucleotides, the CDR3 is TGTGCCAGCAGCCAGGGGTCACTAGCGGGGGGGGTTACAGATACGCAGTATTTT. This codes for CASSQGSLAGGVTDTQYF.

This clonotype was picked up one time. The J gene is TRBJ2-3, the V gene TRBV24-1; TRBD2 agrees at 7 bases. The CDR3 has 14 residues. Trimming took 6 bases from V and 3 from J; bases not matched to a gene: 5. Germline CDR1 is KGHDR and CDR2 is SFDVKD. DNA for the CDR3: TGTGCCACCAGTATGTCAGCGGGGACAGATACGCAGTATTTT. Translating it yields CATSMSAGTDTQYF.

This clonotype showed up just a few times. V and J are TRBV6-5 and TRBJ2-1; TRBD1 matches at 10 bases. Unmatched junction bases numbered 6, after V lost 6 bases and J lost 4 bases. The CDR3 sequence is 15 residues long. Germline V CDR1 and CDR2: MNHEY, SVGAGI. CDR3 in amino acids: CASSGQGVRYNEQFF. DNA of the CDR3: TGTGCCAGCAGCGGACAGGGGGTGAGATACAATGAGCAGTTCTTC.